This T cell receptor beta chain appears in the sequencing data of a study of T cells in women clearing cervical HPV infection. The protocol was immunoSEQ multiplex PCR, while the TCRdb copy is restricted to in-frame clones and leaves out a portion. With 20,000 to 25,000 clones in the sample, the ten largest clones hold about 9.1%. The V gene end was trimmed by 5 bases and the J gene end by 2 bases; junction bases not matched to a gene: 6. Germline-derived CDR1 and CDR2 are DFQATT and SNEGSKA (reference sequence). The CDR3 runs to 15 residues. Remarks on this clone: From the germline J gene comes the end of the CDR3, since the read stops 3 residues before it.

Source material: blood buffy coat. The receptor was derived from a woman between 18 and 70 years old with a cervical HPV16 infection that either progressed to CIN3+ or cleared (not recorded which). This rearrangement joins TRBV20-1 to TRBJ2-7, with 13 bases aligning to TRBD2. This CDR3 reads CSAHGTSGDTYEQYF. Partial CDR3 DNA: TGCAGTGCTCACGGGACTAGCGGGGATACCTACGAG.